A selection of T cell receptor beta chains follows, all from one sample in a study of shared clonotypes between healthy human individuals. Sequencing was performed with immunoSEQ multiplex PCR; in TCRdb, only in-frame clones are kept and a portion is missing. The repertoire holds just under 350,000 clones, with around 79% as singletons. Material for sequencing was memory CD4+ T cells sorted from blood. Receptors were obtained from a man younger than 40 in good health. Both conserved end residues are part of each CDR3. A D gene is named only where the DNA matches it firmly. A row's size may be missing; if present it is once, few, many or a size class.

D	length	J	size	V	DNA	CDR3
TRBD1	15	TRBJ2-3	-	TRBV2	TGTGCCAGCAGTGAGTCGGGACAGGGAACAGATACGCAGTATTTT	CASSESGQGTDTQYF
TRBD2	14	TRBJ2-1	once	TRBV2	TGTGCCAGCAATCAAGGACTAGCGGGAGGTGAGCAGTTCTTC	CASNQGLAGGEQFF
-	14	TRBJ1-4	-	TRBV5-6	TGTGCCAGCAGCCTCGGGGGCCCAAATGAAAAACTGTTTTTT	CASSLGGPNEKLFF
-	15	TRBJ1-3	-	TRBV5-1	TGCGCCAGCAGCTTGGAGGCTGGGGCTGGAAACACCATATATTTT	CASSLEAGAGNTIYF
TRBD2	15	TRBJ2-5	once	TRBV5-6	TGTGCCAGCAGCTTGCAGACTAGCGGACAAGAGACCCAGTACTTC	CASSLQTSGQETQYF
TRBD1	13	TRBJ2-2	-	TRBV29-1	TGCAGCGTTGATACAGGGGGCACCGGGGAGCTGTTTTTT	CSVDTGGTGELFF
-	14	TRBJ2-2	-	TRBV9	TGTGCCAGCAGCGTGGGGGGCGCAACCGGGGAGCTGTTTTTT	CASSVGGATGELFF
-	16	TRBJ2-7	once	TRBV5-1	TGCGCCAGCACCCCATTTCTAAGACGGAGCTCCTACGAGCAGTACTTC	CASTPFLRRSSYEQYF
-	14	TRBJ1-2	-	TRBV19	TGTGCCAGTATCCGGGACACGACCCGGGGTGGCTACACCTTC	CASIRDTTRGGYTF
-	15	TRBJ1-1	-	TRBV7-6	TGTGCCAGCAGCTTAGTGGGCAAAAGGAACACTGAAGCTTTCTTT	CASSLVGKRNTEAFF
-	12	TRBJ2-3	many	TRBV9	TGTGCCAGCAGCGTAGGGTCAGATACGCAGTATTTT	CASSVGSDTQYF
TRBD1	14	TRBJ2-2	many	TRBV30	TGTGCCTGGAGATGGACAGGGAACACCGGGGAGCTGTTTTTT	CAWRWTGNTGELFF
-	15	TRBJ1-1	-	TRBV5-5	TGTGCCAGCAGCCCGGACAGCTTGATGAACACTGAAGCTTTCTTT	CASSPDSLMNTEAFF
TRBD2	16	TRBJ2-3	-	TRBV15	TGTGCCACCAGCAGAGAGCTGACTAGCGGTACAGATACGCAGTATTTT	CATSRELTSGTDTQYF
-	16	TRBJ1-5	-	TRBV19	TGTGCCAGTAGTATCTTGGGCAGAACTCACAATCAGCCCCAGCATTTT	CASSILGRTHNQPQHF
-	13	TRBJ1-1	once	TRBV7-9	TGTGCCAGTAGCCCAGGGAGGGTGACTGAAGCTTTCTTT	CASSPGRVTEAFF
TRBD2	15	TRBJ2-1	-	TRBV27	TGTGCCAGCAGTCCCTATCACGCGGGAGGAAATGAGCAGTTCTTC	CASSPYHAGGNEQFF
-	15	TRBJ2-7	-	TRBV25-1	TGTGCCAGCAGTGAATATGCGACGGGGTACAACGAGCAGTACTTC	CASSEYATGYNEQYF